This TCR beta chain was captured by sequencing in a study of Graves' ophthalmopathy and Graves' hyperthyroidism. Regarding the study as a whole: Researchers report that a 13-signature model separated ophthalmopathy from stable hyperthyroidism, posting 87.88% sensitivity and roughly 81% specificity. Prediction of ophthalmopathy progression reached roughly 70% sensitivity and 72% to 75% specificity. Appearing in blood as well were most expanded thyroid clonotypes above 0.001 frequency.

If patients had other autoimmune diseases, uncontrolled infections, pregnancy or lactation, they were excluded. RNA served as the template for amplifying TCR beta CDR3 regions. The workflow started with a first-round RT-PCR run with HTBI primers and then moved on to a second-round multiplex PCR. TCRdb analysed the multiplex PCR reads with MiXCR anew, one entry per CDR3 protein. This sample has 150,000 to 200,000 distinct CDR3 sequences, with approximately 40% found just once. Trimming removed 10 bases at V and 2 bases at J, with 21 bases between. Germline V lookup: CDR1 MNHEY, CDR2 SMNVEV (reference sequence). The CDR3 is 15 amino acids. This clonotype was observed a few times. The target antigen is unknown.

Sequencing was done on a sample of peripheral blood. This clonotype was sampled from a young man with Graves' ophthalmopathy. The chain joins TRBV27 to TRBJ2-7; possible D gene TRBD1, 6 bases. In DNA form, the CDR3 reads TGTGCCACCTCTAACTATTCCGGACAGACCTACGAGCAGTACTTC. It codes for CATSNYSGQTYEQYF.